One and the same sample provided the 8 T cell receptor beta chains below, sequenced in a study of vaccination effects on CD4 cells after COVID-19. These TCRs' antigens remain unknown. Researchers isolated CD4+ T cells once 9 to 11 days of culture had elapsed. Using immunoSEQ multiplex PCR, the repertoire was profiled, and TCRdb retains in-frame clones only, with some absent. This sample carries 70,000 to 75,000 clones, 70% to 80% of them seen once, and the ten largest clones take roughly 2%. The material sequenced was CD4+ T cells from PBMCs cultured without peptide, taken before COVID-19 vaccination. All receptors derive from a human donor who received a COVID-19 vaccine.

The chain uses TRBV30 and TRBJ1-1; tentative D call: TRBD1 (5 bases). From germline, CDR1 is GTSNPN and CDR2 SVGIG (reference sequence). V lost 7 bases to trimming and J lost 3 bases, with 24 bases between them. The CDR3 is 16 amino acids. The CDR3 here is CAYSWGGPARDTEAFF. CDR3 in DNA: TGTGCCTACTCATGGGGGGGTCCGGCCCGGGACACTGAAGCTTTCTTT.

This rearrangement joins TRBV15 to TRBJ1-2; the D is unclear. Germline V gene data show CDR1 as LNHNV and CDR2 as YYDKDF (reference sequence). Deletions cut 3 bases from V and 7 bases from J, with 6 bases between. This CDR3 region has 11 residues. The CDR3 DNA reads TGTGCCACCAGCAGCCCCCTTGGCTACACCTTC. It specifies CATSSPLGYTF.

CDR3 protein: CASSQGGAAWGQYF. The CDR3 nucleotides are TGCGCCAGCAGCCAAGGGGGGGCGGCCTGGGGTCAGTACTTC. The chain employs TRBV4-3 and TRBJ2-4, with D perhaps being TRBD1 or TRBD2 (6 bases each). This CDR3 contains 14 residues. Germline V gene sequence: CDR1 LGHNA, CDR2 YSLEER. V was pared by 1 base and J by 12 bases, with 16 bases between.

The chain has TRBV5-1 and TRBJ1-2; D ambiguous. CDR3 length: 15 amino acids. V lost 4 bases and J 4 bases, leaving 17 bases between the germline ends. Germline V gene lookup returns CDR1 SGHRS and CDR2 YFSETQ. CDR3 DNA: TGCGCCAGCAGCCCACAGCCTTCTTCCCTCTATGGCTACACCTTC. Translation: CASSPQPSSLYGYTF. Filled out from reference TRBV5-1 and TRBJ1-2, the complete variable domain reads KAGVTQTPRYLIKTRGQQVTLSCSPISGHRSVSWYQQTPGQGLQFLFEYFSETQRNKGNFPGRFSGRQFSNSRSEMNVSTLELGDSALYLCASSPQPSSLYGYTFGSGTRLTVV.

The rearrangement links TRBV6-5 to TRBJ1-2; D possibly corresponds to TRBD1 (5 bases). V lost 2 bases to trimming and J lost 6 bases, with 13 bases between them. CDR1 is MNHEY, CDR2 SVGAGI, per germline. The CDR3 sequence is 14 residues long. The DNA of the CDR3 is TGTGCCAGCAGTTACCTCGGGGGGTCGGATGGCTACACCTTC. Protein sequence: CASSYLGGSDGYTF.

The chain has TRBV19 and TRBJ1-2; tentative D call: TRBD1 (6 bases). The CDR3 extends over 14 amino acids. Trimming took 6 bases from V and 4 from J, leaving 15 bases between them. Looked up from germline, CDR1 is LNHDA and CDR2 is SQIVND (reference sequence). The chain's CDR3 is CASSPTGAVYGYTF. The CDR3 DNA follows: TGTGCCAGTAGCCCTACGGGGGCTGTCTATGGCTACACCTTC.

The J gene is TRBJ1-2, the V gene TRBV7-9; a possible D gene is TRBD1 (5 bases). Germline-derived CDR1 and CDR2 are SEHNR and FQNEAQ (reference sequence). CDR3 length equals 18 residues. The V gene lost 2 bases and the J gene lost 5 bases, with 24 bases spanning the gap. CDR3 loop: CASSLSEIMGTEGYGYTF. The CDR3 nucleotides read TGTGCCAGCAGCTTATCCGAGATTATGGGGACCGAGGGGTATGGCTACACCTTC.

This chain uses TRBV18 with TRBJ1-2; D remains ambiguous. V was shortened by 0 bases and J by 4 bases, with 9 bases between the two germline ends. There are 14 residues in the CDR3. Germline CDR1 and CDR2: KGHSH and LQKENI. CDR3 DNA sequence: TGTGCCAGCTCACCACCAGGGTCGGGCTATGGCTACACCTTC. Protein product: CASSPPGSGYGYTF.